Listed below are T cell receptor beta chains from one sample, sequenced in a study of cytomegalovirus exposure and HLA in healthy donors. Clones were sequenced by immunoSEQ multiplex PCR, and TCRdb holds only the in-frame ones, with some missing. The table lists about 130,000 clones, 65% to 90% of them singletons. Sequenced input: PBMCs. The receptor source for this set is a woman under 30 in good health and CMV-seropositive. CDR3s include the opening cysteine and the closing phenylalanine or tryptophan. D genes are given only for firm matches. Clone size, where shown, is once, few, many, or a class for clones that have expanded.

CDR3aa: CASSLQRGGYNEQFF
CDR3nt: TGTGCCAGCAGTTTACAACGGGGGGGATACAATGAGCAGTTCTTC
d_gene: TRBD2
abundance: -
v_gene: TRBV27
j_gene: TRBJ2-1

CDR3aa: CASSTLAGGYEQYF
CDR3nt: TGTGCCAGCAGTACACTAGCGGGGGGCTACGAGCAGTACTTC
d_gene: TRBD2
abundance: -
v_gene: TRBV6-1
j_gene: TRBJ2-7

CDR3aa: CASRLQRQGLNEQFF
CDR3nt: TGTGCCAGCAGATTGCAACGACAGGGTCTAAATGAGCAGTTCTTC
d_gene: TRBD1
abundance: -
v_gene: TRBV6-5
j_gene: TRBJ2-1

CDR3aa: CASSRVGLADLGEQFF
CDR3nt: TGCGCCAGCAGCCGAGTGGGACTAGCGGACTTGGGGGAGCAGTTCTTC
d_gene: TRBD2
abundance: -
v_gene: TRBV4-1
j_gene: TRBJ2-1

CDR3aa: CASSQVGVGADTQYF
CDR3nt: TGCGCCAGCAGCCAAGTCGGGGTTGGAGCAGATACGCAGTATTTT
d_gene: -
abundance: -
v_gene: TRBV4-1
j_gene: TRBJ2-3

CDR3aa: CASSYNRGGTGELFF
CDR3nt: TGCGCCAGCAGCTACAACAGGGGTGGGACCGGGGAGCTGTTTTTT
d_gene: TRBD1
abundance: -
v_gene: TRBV5-1
j_gene: TRBJ2-2

CDR3aa: CASSTGQGELFF
CDR3nt: TGTGCCAGCAGCACCGGACAGGGGGAGCTGTTTTTT
d_gene: -
abundance: -
v_gene: TRBV6-6
j_gene: TRBJ2-2

CDR3aa: CASSEDTNTEAFF
CDR3nt: TGCGCCAGCAGCGAAGACACGAACACTGAAGCTTTCTTT
d_gene: -
abundance: -
v_gene: TRBV5-1
j_gene: TRBJ1-1

CDR3aa: CASSSEGRREQFF
CDR3nt: TGTGCCAGCAGTTCCGAGGGTAGGCGTGAGCAGTTCTTC
d_gene: -
abundance: -
v_gene: TRBV7-9
j_gene: TRBJ2-1

CDR3aa: CASSLDRAGGTEAFF
CDR3nt: TGTGCCAGCAGCCTCGATAGGGCAGGAGGCACTGAAGCTTTCTTT
d_gene: -
abundance: once
v_gene: TRBV4-2
j_gene: TRBJ1-1

CDR3aa: CARGDRDYGYTF
CDR3nt: TGTGCCCGGGGGGACAGGGACTATGGCTACACCTTC
d_gene: TRBD1
abundance: -
v_gene: TRBV30
j_gene: TRBJ1-2

CDR3aa: CASSSSHPLAVGTSEQFF
CDR3nt: TGTGCCAGCAGTTCGTCCCATCCCCTAGCGGTCGGCACTAGTGAGCAGTTCTTC
d_gene: TRBD2
abundance: -
v_gene: TRBV27
j_gene: TRBJ2-1

CDR3aa: CASSTAGASTDTQYF
CDR3nt: TGTGCCAGCAGCACCGCAGGGGCTAGCACAGATACGCAGTATTTT
d_gene: -
abundance: -
v_gene: TRBV7-9
j_gene: TRBJ2-3

CDR3aa: CASSLNRGGGELFF
CDR3nt: TGTGCCAGCAGTCTTAACAGGGGCGGCGGGGAGCTGTTTTTT
d_gene: TRBD1
abundance: -
v_gene: TRBV28
j_gene: TRBJ2-2

CDR3aa: CASSQPDKNEKLFF
CDR3nt: TGCGCCAGCAGCCAACCCGACAAGAATGAAAAACTGTTTTTT
d_gene: -
abundance: once
v_gene: TRBV4-1
j_gene: TRBJ1-4

CDR3aa: CASVFSLSSSYNEQFF
CDR3nt: TGTGCTAGTGTGTTCTCGTTATCGAGCTCCTACAATGAGCAGTTCTTC
d_gene: -
abundance: -
v_gene: TRBV12-5
j_gene: TRBJ2-1

CDR3aa: CASSQTGVGETQYF
CDR3nt: TGCGCCAGCAGCCAGACAGGGGTGGGGGAGACCCAGTACTTC
d_gene: TRBD1
abundance: -
v_gene: TRBV4-1
j_gene: TRBJ2-5

CDR3aa: CASVWRGSTDTQYF
CDR3nt: TGTGCCAGCGTCTGGCGGGGGAGCACAGATACGCAGTATTTT
d_gene: TRBD2
abundance: once
v_gene: TRBV27
j_gene: TRBJ2-3

CDR3aa: CASSWGQAEQYF
CDR3nt: TGCGCCAGCAGCTGGGGGCAGGCCGAGCAGTACTTC
d_gene: -
abundance: -
v_gene: TRBV5-1
j_gene: TRBJ2-7

CDR3aa: CASSLTGLKETQYF
CDR3nt: TGCGCCAGCAGCTTGACAGGCTTGAAAGAGACCCAGTACTTC
d_gene: -
abundance: -
v_gene: TRBV5-1
j_gene: TRBJ2-5

CDR3aa: CASSEAGSETDTQYF
CDR3nt: TGTGCCAGCAGTGAAGCTGGCTCTGAAACAGATACGCAGTATTTT
d_gene: -
abundance: -
v_gene: TRBV2
j_gene: TRBJ2-3

CDR3aa: CASSASTYEQYF
CDR3nt: TGTGCCAGCAGTGCGAGTACCTACGAGCAGTACTTC
d_gene: -
abundance: -
v_gene: TRBV2
j_gene: TRBJ2-7

CDR3aa: CASSGTGGQDTQYF
CDR3nt: TGTGCCAGCAGCGGGACAGGGGGTCAAGATACGCAGTATTTT
d_gene: TRBD1
abundance: -
v_gene: TRBV9
j_gene: TRBJ2-3

CDR3aa: CASSLQGAFYNEQFF
CDR3nt: TGTGCCAGCAGCCTACAGGGGGCGTTTTACAATGAGCAGTTCTTC
d_gene: TRBD1
abundance: few
v_gene: TRBV6-1
j_gene: TRBJ2-1

CDR3aa: CASSQDRQGNSEAFF
CDR3nt: TGCGCCAGCAGCCAAGATCGGCAGGGGAACTCTGAAGCTTTCTTT
d_gene: -
abundance: -
v_gene: TRBV4-1
j_gene: TRBJ1-1

CDR3aa: CASSRQGLSYEQYF
CDR3nt: TGCGCCAGCAGCCGCCAGGGATTATCCTACGAGCAGTACTTC
d_gene: -
abundance: -
v_gene: TRBV4-1
j_gene: TRBJ2-7

CDR3aa: CASSTSTDTQYF
CDR3nt: TGTGCCAGCAGCACTTCCACAGATACGCAGTATTTT
d_gene: -
abundance: -
v_gene: TRBV28
j_gene: TRBJ2-3

CDR3aa: CASSPFTGVVGNTIYF
CDR3nt: TGTGCCAGCAGTCCGTTTACAGGGGTCGTTGGAAACACCATATATTTT
d_gene: TRBD1
abundance: -
v_gene: TRBV27
j_gene: TRBJ1-3

CDR3aa: CASTGSGGLYNEQFF
CDR3nt: TGTGCCAGCACCGGTAGCGGGGGACTCTACAATGAGCAGTTCTTC
d_gene: TRBD2
abundance: -
v_gene: TRBV7-9
j_gene: TRBJ2-1

CDR3aa: CASRSSGGRNQPQHF
CDR3nt: TGTGCAAGTCGCTCGTCGGGGGGCCGCAATCAGCCCCAGCATTTT
d_gene: -
abundance: -
v_gene: TRBV12-2
j_gene: TRBJ1-5

CDR3aa: CSVGAFSYEQYF
CDR3nt: TGCAGCGTTGGGGCGTTCTCCTACGAGCAGTACTTC
d_gene: -
abundance: few
v_gene: TRBV29-1
j_gene: TRBJ2-7

CDR3aa: CASGRDRVFDTEAFF
CDR3nt: TGTGCCAGCGGCCGGGACAGGGTTTTCGACACTGAAGCTTTCTTT
d_gene: TRBD1
abundance: -
v_gene: TRBV27
j_gene: TRBJ1-1

CDR3aa: CASTSRAGDEQYF
CDR3nt: TGTGCCAGTACCTCCCGGGCGGGGGACGAGCAGTACTTC
d_gene: TRBD2
abundance: -
v_gene: TRBV19
j_gene: TRBJ2-7

CDR3aa: CASSSGTYNEQFF
CDR3nt: TGCGCCAGCAGCTCCGGGACTTACAATGAGCAGTTCTTC
d_gene: -
abundance: -
v_gene: TRBV5-1
j_gene: TRBJ2-1

CDR3aa: CASSPLAGGQETQYF
CDR3nt: TGTGCCAGCAGTCCCCTGGCGGGGGGGCAAGAGACCCAGTACTTC
d_gene: TRBD2
abundance: once
v_gene: TRBV27
j_gene: TRBJ2-5

CDR3aa: CASGPKVNEQFF
CDR3nt: TGCGCCAGCGGGCCGAAGGTAAATGAGCAGTTCTTC
d_gene: -
abundance: -
v_gene: TRBV10-1
j_gene: TRBJ2-1

CDR3aa: CASRGDRANSPLHF
CDR3nt: TGTGCCAGCAGGGGGGACAGGGCGAATTCACCCCTCCACTTT
d_gene: TRBD1
abundance: few
v_gene: TRBV27
j_gene: TRBJ1-6

CDR3aa: CATAAGGGEQYF
CDR3nt: TGTGCCACAGCAGCGGGTGGGGGCGAGCAGTACTTC
d_gene: -
abundance: -
v_gene: TRBV11-2
j_gene: TRBJ2-7

CDR3aa: CASSLGLAGGSSYEQYF
CDR3nt: TGTGCCAGCAGCTTGGGACTAGCGGGGGGGAGCTCCTACGAGCAGTACTTC
d_gene: TRBD2
abundance: -
v_gene: TRBV5-4
j_gene: TRBJ2-7

CDR3aa: CASSPGHLADQPQHF
CDR3nt: TGCGCCAGCAGCCCCGGTCACCTAGCCGATCAGCCCCAGCATTTT
d_gene: -
abundance: -
v_gene: TRBV5-1
j_gene: TRBJ1-5

CDR3aa: CASSRDRAEKLFF
CDR3nt: TGTGCCAGCAGCCGGGACAGGGCTGAAAAACTGTTTTTT
d_gene: TRBD1
abundance: -
v_gene: TRBV2
j_gene: TRBJ1-4

CDR3aa: CASSGPQGYNNSPLHF
CDR3nt: TGTGCCAGCAGCGGCCCCCAGGGGTACAATAATTCACCCCTCCACTTT
d_gene: -
abundance: -
v_gene: TRBV9
j_gene: TRBJ1-6

CDR3aa: CASGRKETPLHF
CDR3nt: TGTGCAAGCGGTAGGAAGGAGACACCCCTCCACTTT
d_gene: -
abundance: -
v_gene: TRBV6-6
j_gene: TRBJ1-6

CDR3aa: CASSSSPQGTYNEQFF
CDR3nt: TGTGCCAGCAGCTCGAGCCCGCAGGGAACCTACAATGAGCAGTTCTTC
d_gene: -
abundance: once
v_gene: TRBV13
j_gene: TRBJ2-1

CDR3aa: CASSLAGQGNTEAFF
CDR3nt: TGTGCCAGCAGCTTAGCTGGACAGGGGAACACTGAAGCTTTCTTT
d_gene: TRBD1
abundance: -
v_gene: TRBV7-9
j_gene: TRBJ1-1

CDR3aa: CSVEGREGRVYNEQFF
CDR3nt: TGCAGCGTTGAGGGTCGGGAGGGTAGAGTATACAATGAGCAGTTCTTC
d_gene: TRBD2
abundance: -
v_gene: TRBV29-1
j_gene: TRBJ2-1

CDR3aa: CASSLVGQGVETQYF
CDR3nt: TGTGCCAGCAGCTTAGTGGGACAGGGGGTAGAGACCCAGTACTTC
d_gene: TRBD1
abundance: -
v_gene: TRBV7-9
j_gene: TRBJ2-5

CDR3aa: CASEKTGELFF
CDR3nt: TGTGCCTCAGAAAAAACCGGGGAGCTGTTTTTT
d_gene: -
abundance: -
v_gene: TRBV30
j_gene: TRBJ2-2

CDR3aa: CASSKGLGDIQYF
CDR3nt: TGTGCCAGCTCAAAGGGACTGGGGGACATTCAGTACTTC
d_gene: -
abundance: -
v_gene: TRBV18
j_gene: TRBJ2-4

CDR3aa: CASSSGTGIAEAFF
CDR3nt: TGTGCCAGCAGCTCCGGGACAGGGATCGCTGAAGCTTTCTTT
d_gene: TRBD1
abundance: -
v_gene: TRBV9
j_gene: TRBJ1-1

CDR3aa: CASSSLDRFGYTF
CDR3nt: TGTGCCAGCAGCTCCCTGGACAGGTTCGGCTACACCTTC
d_gene: TRBD1
abundance: -
v_gene: TRBV7-6
j_gene: TRBJ1-2

CDR3aa: CASSQLGLLLNEQFF
CDR3nt: TGCGCCAGCAGCCAACTGGGACTTCTCCTCAATGAGCAGTTCTTC
d_gene: -
abundance: -
v_gene: TRBV4-1
j_gene: TRBJ2-1